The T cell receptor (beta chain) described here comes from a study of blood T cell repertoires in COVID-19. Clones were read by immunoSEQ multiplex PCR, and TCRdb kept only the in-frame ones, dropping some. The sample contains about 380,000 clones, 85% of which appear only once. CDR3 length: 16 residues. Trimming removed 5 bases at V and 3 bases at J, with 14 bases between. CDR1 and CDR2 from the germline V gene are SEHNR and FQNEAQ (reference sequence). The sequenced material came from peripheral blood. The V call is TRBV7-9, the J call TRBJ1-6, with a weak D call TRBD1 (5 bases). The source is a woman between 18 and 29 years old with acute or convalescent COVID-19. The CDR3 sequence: CASSPRGVYYNSPLHF. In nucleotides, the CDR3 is TGTGCCAGCAGCCCCCGGGGGGTTTACTATAATTCACCCCTCCACTTT. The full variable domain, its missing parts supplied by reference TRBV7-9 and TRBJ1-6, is DTGVSQNPRHKITKRGQNVTFRCDPISEHNRLYWYRQTLGQGPEFLTYFQNEAQLEKSRLLSDRFSAERPKGSFSTLEIQRTEQGDSAMYLCASSPRGVYYNSPLHFGNGTRLTVT.